The clone carrying this T cell receptor beta chain was seen only a few times. Using its own MiXCR run on the RT-PCR reads, TCRdb lists one record per CDR3 protein. This table holds roughly 230,000 distinct CDR3 sequences, around 14% found once. The sample comes from a study of patients and donors after allogeneic stem cell transplantation. Sequencing was carried out using blood, either unsorted or a sorted T cell fraction (not recorded which). The receptor was isolated from a human donor who was either an allogeneic HSCT recipient or a stem cell or donor lymphocyte infusion donor (not recorded which). It is not recorded whose cells these are; they may come from a transplant donor.

CDR3 sequence (DNA): TGCGCCAGCGGATCCTTAAATTTTTCGGCGGGAGGGAACCACATCACAGATACGCAGTATTTT. As protein: CASGSLNFSAGGNHITDTQYF. This chain connects TRBV23-1 to TRBJ2-3, with TRBD2 matching 9 bases. TRBV23-1 qualifies as an ORF whose function is uncertain. This CDR3 has 21 amino acids. V shed 8 bases, J shed 2 bases, and the junction held 26 bases outside the gene matches.